The 24 T cell receptor beta chains listed next were all sequenced from one sample in a study of cytomegalovirus exposure and HLA in healthy donors. Generated by immunoSEQ multiplex PCR, the TCRdb table keeps only in-frame clones and is missing some. The data show 100,000 to 120,000 clones, roughly 88% seen once. The sample taken for sequencing was PBMCs. These receptors came from a woman aged 25 to 45 in good health and CMV-seropositive.

A single count supports this clone. The chain uses TRBV29-1 and TRBJ2-7, with D tentatively TRBD1 (6 bases). Looked up from germline, CDR1 is SQVTM and CDR2 is ANQGSEA. The CDR3 contains 12 residues. V was shortened by 6 bases and J by 6 bases, with 15 bases between the two germline ends. In nucleotides, the CDR3 is TGCAGCGTCAACACTCAGGGGACCGAGCAGTACTTC. It specifies CSVNTQGTEQYF.

V usage is TRBV19 and J usage is TRBJ2-7, with 9 bases aligning to TRBD1. Germline values: CDR1 LNHDA, CDR2 SQIVND (reference sequence). The CDR3 is 15 residues long. V trimming: 5 bases; J trimming: 2 bases; junction bases outside the gene matches: 7. As DNA, the CDR3 is TGTGCCAGTAGTTCCCGGGGACAGGGAACCTACGAGCAGTACTTC. This gives the protein CASSSRGQGTYEQYF.

This sequence joins TRBV5-5 and TRBJ1-1; D call uncertain. V dropped 0 bases and J dropped 5 bases, with 11 bases sitting between them. The CDR3 sequence is 14 residues long. CDR1 is SGHKS, CDR2 YYEKEE, per germline (reference sequence). The DNA of the CDR3 is TGTGCCAGCAGCTTGGATGGGCCCTCGACTGAAGCTTTCTTT. Translated: CASSLDGPSTEAFF.

CDR3 DNA sequence: TGTGCCACCAGCAGAGATTTGGGACAGTCCTCTGGCTACACCTTC. This codes for CATSRDLGQSSGYTF. The gene calls are TRBV15 and TRBJ1-2, with 7 bases matching TRBD1. J gave up 7 bases and V 0 bases, and 8 bases lay outside the gene matches. The CDR3 has 15 residues. In germline, CDR1 is LNHNV, CDR2 YYDKDF (reference sequence). Combining the CDR3 with reference TRBV15 and TRBJ1-2 gives the whole variable domain DAMVIQNPRYQVTQFGKPVTLSCSQTLNHNVMYWYQQKSSQAPKLLFHYYDKDFNNEADTPDNFQSRRPNTSFCFLDIRSPGLGDTAMYLCATSRDLGQSSGYTFGSGTRLTVV.

The V gene is TRBV18, the J gene TRBJ2-3; 9 bases agree with TRBD2. This CDR3 has 15 residues. Germline V gives CDR1 KGHSH, CDR2 LQKENI. With 2 bases clipped from V and 3 bases from J, the junction kept 3 bases outside the gene matches. This CDR3 reads CASSPKAGGTDTQYF. CDR3 DNA: TGTGCCAGCTCACCAAAAGCGGGGGGAACAGATACGCAGTATTTT.

The rearrangement links TRBV29-1 to TRBJ2-5; 8 bases align to TRBD2. The CDR3 loop spans 14 amino acids. V dropped 4 bases and J dropped 1; count of bases not matched to a gene: 5. Germline V gene lookup returns CDR1 SQVTM and CDR2 ANQGSEA. Written as DNA, the CDR3 is TGCAGCGTTGGGTTAGCGGGACCCCAAGAGACCCAGTACTTC. Protein: CSVGLAGPQETQYF. Based on the CDR3 plus reference TRBV29-1 and TRBJ2-5, the full variable domain is SAVISQKPSRDICQRGTSLTIQCQVDSQVTMMFWYRQQPGQSLTLIATANQGSEATYESGFVIDKFPISRPNLTFSTLTVSNMSPEDSSIYLCSVGLAGPQETQYFGPGTRLLVL.

The chain links TRBV18 to TRBJ2-1, with 8 positions matching TRBD1. The CDR3 contains 16 residues. The V gene's germline CDR1 is KGHSH and CDR2 LQKENI. Germline trimming cut 3 bases from V and 6 bases from J; bases unmatched to any gene: 10. The CDR3: CASSPTPGQVGNEQFF. Written as DNA, the CDR3 is TGTGCCAGCTCACCTACTCCGGGACAGGTCGGCAATGAGCAGTTCTTC.

This clone occurred once. The chain links TRBV4-3 to TRBJ2-7; D not certain. The V and J ends lost 1 base and 0 bases respectively, with 10 bases between them. Germline CDR1 reads LGHNA; CDR2 reads YSLEER. The CDR3 length is 15 residues. CDR3 sequence (DNA): TGCGCCAGCAGCCAAGCGCACGGTCCCTCCTACGAGCAGTACTTC. This encodes CASSQAHGPSYEQYF.

J is TRBJ2-3 and V is TRBV6-6; 9 bases fit TRBD2. The V and J ends lost 5 bases and 2 bases, in that order; junction bases with no gene match: 8. This CDR3 region has 16 residues. CDR1 is MNHNY and CDR2 is SVGAGI in the germline V gene (reference sequence). The CDR3 DNA reads TGTGCCAGCAGTCTCTTGACTAGCGGTCACACAGATACGCAGTATTTT. Translation: CASSLLTSGHTDTQYF.

The chain combines TRBV6-5 with TRBJ1-4, with D possibly matching TRBD1 (5 bases). This CDR3 has 13 residues. Per the germline V gene, CDR1 is MNHEY and CDR2 is SVGAGI. The V gene lost 10 bases and the J gene lost 2 bases, with 11 bases spanning the gap. The DNA for the CDR3 is TGTGCCACCGGTCGGGGGACTAATGAAAAACTGTTTTTT. This gives the protein CATGRGTNEKLFF.

V is TRBV7-2 and J is TRBJ2-1, with D maybe TRBD2 (5 bases). From germline, CDR1 is SGHTA and CDR2 FQGNSA. Trimming stripped 4 bases from V and 8 bases from J, with 18 bases between. The CDR3 spans 15 residues. In DNA form, the CDR3 reads TGTGCCAGCAGCTCCCGGACTGCCGGTGTGGATGAGCAGTTCTTC. This encodes CASSSRTAGVDEQFF.

The rearrangement links TRBV9 to TRBJ2-2; D perhaps matches TRBD2 (6 bases). Trimming shortened V by 2 bases and J by 0 bases, and 11 bases separated the two germline ends. The CDR3 covers 16 residues. Germline values: CDR1 SGDLS, CDR2 YYNGEE. CDR3 loop: CASSVGGTSNTGELFF. CDR3 in DNA: TGTGCCAGCAGCGTCGGTGGGACTTCGAACACCGGGGAGCTGTTTTTT. The full variable domain, rest sourced from reference TRBV9 and TRBJ2-2, is DSGVTQTPKHLITATGQRVTLRCSPRSGDLSVYWYQQSLDQGLQFLIQYYNGEERAKGNILERFSAQQFPDLHSELNLSSLELGDSALYFCASSVGGTSNTGELFFGEGSRLTVL.

The rearrangement links TRBV7-2 to TRBJ1-2, with D unresolved. The CDR3 loop spans 16 amino acids. From germline, CDR1 is SGHTA and CDR2 FQGNSA. The V end lost 2 bases, the J end lost 2 bases, and 15 bases lay between the germline ends. This chain's CDR3 is CASSLRRFSGNYGYTF. CDR3 in DNA: TGTGCCAGCAGCTTAAGGCGGTTCTCGGGGAACTATGGCTACACCTTC.

The genes are TRBV5-1 and TRBJ2-3, with 12 positions matching TRBD2. CDR1 and CDR2 (germline): SGHRS, YFSETQ. This CDR3 has 17 residues. V was clipped by 0 bases and J by 1 base; unmatched bases: 3. The DNA for the CDR3 is TGCGCCAGCAGCTTGGCCGGACTAGCGGGACGCACAGATACGCAGTATTTT. This translates into CASSLAGLAGRTDTQYF.

On this clone itself: Distinct nucleotide sequences in the sample also encode this CDR3. The chain's CDR3 is CASSYTGVYGYTF. The DNA for the CDR3 is TGTGCCAGCAGTTACACAGGCGTCTATGGCTACACCTTC. The chain uses TRBV6-5 and TRBJ1-2; a possible D gene is TRBD1 (5 bases). V lost 2 bases and J 4 bases, leaving 8 bases between the germline ends. The CDR3 runs to 13 residues. CDR1 and CDR2 from the germline V gene are MNHEY and SVGAGI.

This rearrangement joins TRBV19 to TRBJ2-1, with 7 bases lining up with TRBD1. There are 13 residues in the CDR3. Looked up from germline, CDR1 is LNHDA and CDR2 is SQIVND (reference sequence). The ends lost 8 bases at V and 6 bases at J; junction bases unmatched: 7. CDR3 bases: TGTGCCAGTTTGGGACAGCCAAGCAATGAGCAGTTCTTC. It yields the protein CASLGQPSNEQFF.

The chain carries TRBV15 and TRBJ2-5, with D unclear. V was trimmed by 2 bases and J by 1 base, leaving 11 bases between them. CDR3 length: 15 residues. The germline V gene encodes CDR1 LNHNV and CDR2 YYDKDF (reference sequence). The CDR3 spells CATSRMGGLQETQYF. Written as DNA, the CDR3 is TGTGCCACCAGCAGAATGGGTGGGCTCCAAGAGACCCAGTACTTC. Looking up the rest from reference TRBV15 and TRBJ2-5 gives the full variable domain: DAMVIQNPRYQVTQFGKPVTLSCSQTLNHNVMYWYQQKSSQAPKLLFHYYDKDFNNEADTPDNFQSRRPNTSFCFLDIRSPGLGDTAMYLCATSRMGGLQETQYFGPGTRLLVL.

This clone was detected only once. The gene calls are TRBV27 and TRBJ1-5, with unresolved D. The CDR3 contains 14 residues. Trimming left V 3 bases short and J 2 bases short, with 8 bases between. The V gene's germline CDR1 is MNHEY and CDR2 SMNVEV (reference sequence). In DNA form, the CDR3 reads TGTGCCAGCAGTTTCGGGTCTGGCAATCAGCCCCAGCATTTT. Its translation is CASSFGSGNQPQHF.

The CDR3 is CAWARDLKSYEQYF. DNA for the CDR3: TGTGCCTGGGCGCGGGACCTGAAGTCCTACGAGCAGTACTTC. The genes are TRBV30 and TRBJ2-7; D is perhaps TRBD2 (6 bases). In germline, CDR1 is GTSNPN, CDR2 SVGIG (reference sequence). The length of the CDR3 is 14 residues. V was pared by 5 bases and J by 1 base, with 15 bases between.

The chain uses TRBV28 and TRBJ2-1; the match to TRBD2 covers 9 bases. CDR1 is MDHEN and CDR2 is SYDVKM in the germline V gene. This CDR3 contains 15 residues. Trimming removed 5 bases from V and 14 bases from J; junction bases left unmatched: 16. As DNA, the CDR3 is TGTGCCAGCAGTAATAGCGGGAGCCCCCCGTTGTACAAGTTCTTC. Its translation: CASSNSGSPPLYKFF. The full variable domain, rest sourced from reference TRBV28 and TRBJ2-1, is DVKVTQSSRYLVKRTGEKVFLECVQDMDHENMFWYRQDPGLGLRLIYFSYDVKMKEKGDIPEGYSVSREKKERFSLILESASTNQTSMYLCASSNSGSPPLYKFFGPGTRLTVL.

The V gene is TRBV5-5, the J gene TRBJ2-7, with D perhaps TRBD2 (6 bases). This CDR3 has 18 residues. Germline V lookup: CDR1 SGHKS, CDR2 YYEKEE (reference sequence). Trimming shortened V by 0 bases and J by 4 bases, and 23 bases separated the two germline ends. CDR3 nucleotide sequence: TGTGCCAGCAGCTTGGATGGGGGACTTCCCCCGTCGGTATACGAGCAGTACTTC. This encodes CASSLDGGLPPSVYEQYF.

The chain employs TRBV5-8 and TRBJ1-5; 9 bases agree with TRBD1. CDR1 and CDR2 from the germline V gene are SGHTS and YDEGEE. This CDR3 spans 16 amino acids. Trimming at V came to 0 bases and at J to 7 bases, leaving 8 bases not matched to a gene. The CDR3 DNA follows: TGTGCCAGCAGCTTGGCAGGGACAGGGTTAAACCAGCCCCAGCATTTT. Translation: CASSLAGTGLNQPQHF.

This chain links TRBV19 with TRBJ2-7; 13 nucleotides line up with TRBD2. J was trimmed by 5 bases and V by 4 bases; bases with no gene match: 5. This CDR3 has 15 residues. The germline V gene has CDR1 LNHDA and CDR2 SQIVND (reference sequence). Written as DNA, the CDR3 is TGTGCCAGTAGTAAGAGGACTAGCGGGAGTAACGAGCAGTACTTC. Translated: CASSKRTSGSNEQYF.

The sample holds one count of this clone. This sequence joins TRBV30 and TRBJ2-6; D is uncertain. Germline values: CDR1 GTSNPN, CDR2 SVGIG (reference sequence). The ends were cut back, 3 bases at V and 4 bases at J, with 7 bases in the middle. The CDR3 consists of 13 residues. Here the CDR3 DNA reads TGTGCCTGGAGAATTCCGGGGGCCAACGTCCTGACTTTC. It yields the protein CAWRIPGANVLTF.